The 23 T cell receptor beta chains listed next were all sequenced from one sample in a study of vaccination and CD4 T cells after COVID-19. Treatment denoted: 10-day PBMC culture with coronavirus spike peptide pools or control peptides (ViraFEST assay). No antigen has been identified for these receptors. Cultured CD4+ T cell DNA underwent sequencing with the Oncomine TCR Beta short-read assay. From the PCR reads, TCRdb called clonotypes with MiXCR, one entry per CDR3 protein. The sample has under 20,000 distinct CDR3 sequences; around 50% are singletons. The sequencing here drew on CD4+ T cells from blood, cultured in vitro, taken before SARS-CoV-2 vaccination. These receptors were taken from a human donor who had recovered from COVID-19.

The CDR3 spells CASRANRGRGTGELFF. The CDR3 bases are TGTGCCAGCAGGGCTAACAGGGGGCGCGGCACCGGGGAGCTGTTTTTT. The chain combines TRBV28 with TRBJ2-2; 9 bases are shared with TRBD1. CDR3 length: 16 amino acids. V dropped 6 bases and J dropped 4; count of bases not matched to a gene: 9. Germline CDR1 MDHEN, CDR2 SYDVKM.

The chain links TRBV9 to TRBJ2-1; 14 bases agree with TRBD2. CDR3 size: 22 residues. The V segment lost 0 bases and the J segment 5 bases; nucleotides outside the gene matches: 19. The germline V gene encodes CDR1 SGDLS and CDR2 YYNGEE. CDR3 sequence reads: CASSVGLAGGPLFSRLNNEQFF. As DNA, the CDR3 is TGTGCCAGCAGCGTAGGACTAGCGGGAGGGCCGTTGTTTTCGCGCCTTAACAATGAGCAGTTCTTC.

The chain has TRBV6-2 or TRBV6-3 and TRBJ2-5; weak D call: TRBD1 (5 bases). Germline-derived CDR1 and CDR2 are MNHEY and SVGEGT. CDR3 length: 16 amino acids. The V end lost 2 bases, the J end lost 0 bases, and 13 bases lay between the germline ends. In DNA, the CDR3 is TGTGCCAGCAGTTACCACCGACAGAGCTACCAAGAGACCCAGTACTTC. Protein sequence: CASSYHRQSYQETQYF.

This clonotype was seen only once. V and J are TRBV4-1 and TRBJ2-7; D might be TRBD1 (6 bases). V gave up 1 base and J gave up 2 bases, with 15 bases separating them. Germline loops: CDR1 MGHRA, CDR2 YSYEKL. The CDR3 consists of 16 residues. The CDR3 here is CASSQVGYWGPYEQYF. In DNA form, the CDR3 reads TGCGCCAGCAGCCAAGTAGGGTATTGGGGGCCCTACGAGCAGTACTTC.

V usage is TRBV20-1 and J usage is TRBJ1-5; 8 nucleotides match TRBD1. CDR1 is DFQATT and CDR2 is SNEGSKA in the germline V gene (reference sequence). With V trimmed by 5 bases and J by 1 base, 4 bases remained unmatched. The CDR3 spans 14 residues. CDR3 region: CSAHRQGSNQPQHF. CDR3 sequence (DNA): TGCAGTGCTCATAGACAGGGGAGCAATCAGCCCCAGCATTTT.

The chain joins TRBV7-9 to TRBJ2-5; the match to TRBD1 covers 7 bases. In germline, CDR1 is SEHNR, CDR2 FQNEAQ (reference sequence). Unmatched junction bases numbered 6, after V lost 1 base and J lost 4 bases. This CDR3 is built from 15 residues. CDR3 protein: CASSLVSRGRETQYF. CDR3 sequence (DNA): TGTGCCAGCAGCTTAGTGTCGAGGGGGCGAGAGACCCAGTACTTC.

In its sample, this clonotype was seen a few times. This rearrangement joins TRBV15 to TRBJ2-6; D not resolved. The CDR3 has 16 residues. V dropped 0 bases and J dropped 0 bases, with 6 bases sitting between them. Germline assignment: CDR1 LNHNV and CDR2 YYDKDF (reference sequence). Written as DNA, the CDR3 is TGTGCCACCAGCAGAGATCGCGCCTCTGGGGCCAACGTCCTGACTTTC. Protein sequence: CATSRDRASGANVLTF. Looking up the rest from reference TRBV15 and TRBJ2-6 gives the full variable domain: DAMVIQNPRYQVTQFGKPVTLSCSQTLNHNVMYWYQQKSSQAPKLLFHYYDKDFNNEADTPDNFQSRRPNTSFCFLDIRSPGLGDTAMYLCATSRDRASGANVLTFGAGSRLTVL.

The rearrangement links TRBV27 to TRBJ2-3; D unresolved. V was shortened by 1 base and J by 8 bases, with 10 bases between the two germline ends. The CDR3 covers 13 residues. Germline V gene data show CDR1 as MNHEY and CDR2 as SMNVEV (reference sequence). The CDR3, as DNA: TGTGCCAGCAGTTTATTGGCGCCTGGTACGCAGTATTTT. This translates into CASSLLAPGTQYF.

In its sample, this clonotype was seen once. The genes are TRBV20-1 and TRBJ2-5, with TRBD2 matching over 7 bases. V was clipped by 1 base and J by 2 bases; unmatched bases: 7. The CDR3 totals 15 residues. Germline assignment: CDR1 DFQATT and CDR2 SNEGSKA (reference sequence). The chain's CDR3 is CSARGTREPQETQYF. The CDR3 DNA reads TGCAGTGCTAGAGGTACGCGGGAGCCACAAGAGACCCAGTACTTC.

CDR3 nucleotides: TGTGCCAGCAGCTTGGGCACTAGCGGCCAGGCCCAGTACTTC. This gives the protein CASSLGTSGQAQYF. This chain uses TRBV6-1 with TRBJ2-5, with 8 bases that match TRBD2. The germline gives CDR1 MNHNS, CDR2 SASEGT. V gave up 6 bases and J gave up 9 bases; unmatched junction bases: 12. This CDR3 is built from 14 residues.

This clonotype was seen only a few times. The rearrangement uses TRBV20-1 and TRBJ1-2, with a possible D match to TRBD1 (5 bases). The ends were cut back, 2 bases at V and 0 bases at J, with 16 bases in the middle. The length of the CDR3 is 16 residues. Germline assignment: CDR1 DFQATT and CDR2 SNEGSKA (reference sequence). Here the CDR3 DNA reads TGCAGTGCTAGACCACACAAGGAGACAGCTAACTATGGCTACACCTTC. Translated, it gives CSARPHKETANYGYTF.

The chain links TRBV20-1 to TRBJ2-7; no clear D. Germline CDR1 DFQATT, CDR2 SNEGSKA (reference sequence). CDR3 length equals 13 residues. Trimming cost V 0 bases and J 5 bases, with 11 bases left between them. The CDR3, as DNA: TGCAGTGCTAGAGATTGGACCTCTAACGAGCAGTACTTC. This translates into CSARDWTSNEQYF.

This clonotype was observed a handful of times. CDR3 nucleotide sequence: TGTGCCAGCAGCTTAGTAGGTGCGGCTAATGAAAAACTGTTTTTT. Translating it yields CASSLVGAANEKLFF. The V gene is TRBV7-9, the J gene TRBJ1-4; no firm D call. The CDR3 has 15 residues. The V and J ends lost 1 base and 3 bases respectively, with 9 bases between them. Per the germline V gene, CDR1 is SEHNR and CDR2 is FQNEAQ (reference sequence).

In this sample, this clonotype turned up a few times. V is TRBV7-3 and J is TRBJ1-6, with 7 bases fitting TRBD1. Germline V gene lookup returns CDR1 SGHTA and CDR2 FQGTGA. The CDR3 runs 15 residues. V shed 8 bases and J 10 bases; nucleotides not matched to a gene: 14. The DNA for the CDR3 is TGTGCCAGCGCGACAAACACAGGGGATGGGTCACCCCTCCACTTT. Residues: CASATNTGDGSPLHF.

There are a few counts of this clonotype. The chain joins TRBV20-1 to TRBJ2-5, with no clear D. This CDR3 is 12 amino acids long. Between the trimmed V and J ends, which lost 2 bases and 0 bases, there was a span of 4 bases. CDR1 is DFQATT, CDR2 SNEGSKA, per germline (reference sequence). The DNA for the CDR3 is TGCAGTGCTAGATTTTACCAAGAGACCCAGTACTTC. It specifies CSARFYQETQYF.

The genes are TRBV20-1 and TRBJ2-7, with TRBD2 matching over 9 bases. The V gene end was trimmed by 2 bases and the J gene end by 2 bases; junction bases not matched to a gene: 10. This CDR3 has 16 amino acids. CDR1 and CDR2 (germline): DFQATT, SNEGSKA (reference sequence). The DNA of the CDR3 is TGCAGTGCTAGAAGGGAAAGGGCGGGAGGGACCTACGAGCAGTACTTC. It specifies CSARRERAGGTYEQYF.

The chain joins TRBV19 to TRBJ1-4; a weak D match, TRBD1 (6 bases). There are 14 residues in the CDR3. Germline V lookup: CDR1 LNHDA, CDR2 SQIVND (reference sequence). V was shortened by 6 bases and J by 8 bases, with 16 bases between the two germline ends. CDR3 sequence: CASSRRGLEEKLFF. CDR3 nucleotide sequence: TGTGCCAGTAGCAGGCGGGGGCTAGAGGAAAAACTGTTTTTT.

The V call is TRBV24-1, the J call TRBJ2-3; 11 nucleotides align to TRBD2. CDR1 is KGHDR and CDR2 is SFDVKD in the germline V gene. This CDR3 contains 18 residues. V lost 5 bases, J lost 2 bases, and 11 bases stayed unmatched. The CDR3 coding sequence is TGTGCCACCAGTGCCACAACCCCTAGCGGGAGGATCACAGATACGCAGTATTTT. The encoded protein is CATSATTPSGRITDTQYF.

This clonotype turned up a few times. The chain carries TRBV27 and TRBJ1-2, with a possible D match to TRBD1 (5 bases). The CDR3 runs 13 residues. V lost 8 bases and J 4 bases, leaving 14 bases between the germline ends. The V gene's germline CDR1 is MNHEY and CDR2 SMNVEV (reference sequence). CDR3 coding DNA: TGTGCCAGCGGCTCGGACATATTCTATGGCTACACCTTC. This sequence encodes CASGSDIFYGYTF.

This chain links TRBV6-2 or TRBV6-3 with TRBJ2-7, with 11 bases lining up with TRBD1. Germline V gives CDR1 MNHEY, CDR2 SVGEGT. The CDR3 is made up of 17 amino acids. V was pared by 4 bases and J by 3 bases, with 11 bases of the junction left unmatched. The CDR3 reads CASSSNVRDRGFYEQYF. The CDR3 DNA reads TGTGCCAGCAGTTCAAACGTCCGGGACAGGGGGTTCTACGAGCAGTACTTC.

Only a few counts were recorded for this clonotype. The genes are TRBV6-5 and TRBJ2-4, with 7 nucleotides matching TRBD1. The CDR3 consists of 14 residues. V shed 2 bases and J 9 bases; nucleotides not matched to a gene: 7. Germline-derived CDR1 and CDR2 are MNHEY and SVGAGI. The CDR3 coding sequence is TGTGCCAGCAGTTACGGGACAGTGAATGGCATTCAGTACTTC. Translation: CASSYGTVNGIQYF.

V is TRBV20-1 and J is TRBJ2-7, with a weak D call TRBD1 (6 bases). Germline CDR1 DFQATT, CDR2 SNEGSKA (reference sequence). Trimming removed 6 bases at V and 4 bases at J, with 13 bases between. The CDR3 consists of 12 residues. The CDR3 spells CSATGSKYEQYF. For the CDR3, the DNA is TGCAGTGCCACAGGGAGTAAATACGAGCAGTACTTC.

The rearrangement joins TRBV27 to TRBJ2-2, with D possibly being TRBD2 (6 bases). V was clipped by 2 bases and J by 7 bases, with 14 bases between them. The CDR3 sequence is 15 residues long. Per germline, CDR1 MNHEY and CDR2 SMNVEV (reference sequence). In nucleotides, the CDR3 is TGTGCCAGCAGTTTAATGGCTAGCGCCGGCGGGGAGCTGTTTTTT. Translation gives CASSLMASAGGELFF.